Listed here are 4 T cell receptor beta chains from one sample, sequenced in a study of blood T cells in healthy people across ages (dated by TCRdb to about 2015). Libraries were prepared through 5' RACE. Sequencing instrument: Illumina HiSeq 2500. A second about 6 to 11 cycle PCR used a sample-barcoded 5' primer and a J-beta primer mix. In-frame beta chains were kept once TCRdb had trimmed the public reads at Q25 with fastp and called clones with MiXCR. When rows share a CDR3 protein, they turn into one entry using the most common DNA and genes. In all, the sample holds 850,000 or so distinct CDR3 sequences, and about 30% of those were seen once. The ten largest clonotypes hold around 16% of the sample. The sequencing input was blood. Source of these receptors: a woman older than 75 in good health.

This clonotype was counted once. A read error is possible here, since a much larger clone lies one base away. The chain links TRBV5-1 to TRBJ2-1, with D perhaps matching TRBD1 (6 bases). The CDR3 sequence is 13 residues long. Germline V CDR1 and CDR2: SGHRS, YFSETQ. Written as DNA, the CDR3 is TGCGCCAGCAGCCTGGACGGGGACAATGGGCAGTTCTTC. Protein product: CASSLDGDNGQFF.

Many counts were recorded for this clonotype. In DNA form, the CDR3 reads TGTGCCAGCAGCAGGAAGTGGGGGGCGGACACAGATACGCAGTATTTT. Its protein product is CASSRKWGADTDTQYF. The chain carries TRBV7-2 and TRBJ2-3; D possibly uses TRBD1 or TRBD2 (6 bases each). The CDR3 length is 16 residues. Germline V gives CDR1 SGHTA, CDR2 FQGNSA. V was cut by 5 bases and J by 2 bases, with 17 bases left in between.

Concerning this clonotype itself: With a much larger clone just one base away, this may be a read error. The CDR3 reads CSVGAGNTEAFF. Written as DNA, the CDR3 is TGCAGCGTTGGTGCAGGGAACACTGAAGCTTTCTTT. V gene TRBV29-1 combines with J gene TRBJ1-1; no definite D call. Per germline, CDR1 SQVTM and CDR2 ANQGSEA. V lost 4 bases to trimming and J lost 1 base, with 7 bases between them. This CDR3 has 12 residues. Variable domain in full (rest from reference TRBV29-1 and TRBJ1-1): SAVISQKPSRDICQRGTSLTIQCQVDSQVTMMFWYRQQPGQSLTLIATANQGSEATYESGFVIDKFPISRPNLTFSTLTVSNMSPEDSSIYLCSVGAGNTEAFFGQGTRLTVV.

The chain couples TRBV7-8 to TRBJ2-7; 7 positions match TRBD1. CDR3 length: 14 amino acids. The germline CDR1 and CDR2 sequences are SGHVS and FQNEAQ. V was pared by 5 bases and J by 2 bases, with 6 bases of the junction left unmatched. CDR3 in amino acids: CASSPDRKTYEQYF. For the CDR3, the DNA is TGTGCCAGCAGCCCGGACAGGAAAACCTACGAGCAGTACTTC.